What follows are 14 T cell receptor beta chains derived from one specimen sequenced in a study of control samples from healthy donors and cancer patients. The data were produced by immunoSEQ multiplex PCR, yet TCRdb's version contains in-frame clones alone and is incomplete. The sample comprises some 130,000 clones, around 93% of which are singletons, and approximately 2.2% rests with the top ten. Sequenced input: blood. The receptors derive from a woman between 45 and 65 years old in good health.

V usage is TRBV20-1 and J usage is TRBJ2-2; D gene ambiguous. CDR1 is DFQATT and CDR2 is SNEGSKA in the germline V gene (reference sequence). V was cut by 3 bases and J by 2 bases, with 7 bases left in between. This CDR3 has 13 amino acids. CDR3 nucleotides: TGCAGTGCTAGTGGTCGCAACACCGGGGAGCTGTTTTTT. As protein: CSASGRNTGELFF.

V gene TRBV5-3 combines with J gene TRBJ2-7; TRBD2 agrees at 16 bases. TRBV5-3 is assigned to the ORF class and has an uncertain function. This CDR3 has 16 amino acids. Germline trimming cut 4 bases from V and 5 bases from J; bases unmatched to any gene: 6. CDR3 DNA sequence: TGTGCCAGAAGCCAACACGGGACTAGCGGGGGGGACGAGCAGTACTTC. Translation gives CARSQHGTSGGDEQYF.

The rearrangement links TRBV28 to TRBJ2-2, with D possibly being TRBD1 (6 bases). V lost 6 bases and J 4 bases, leaving 9 bases between the germline ends. The germline CDR1 and CDR2 sequences are MDHEN and SYDVKM. CDR3 length equals 13 residues. The chain's CDR3 is CASSRGVTGELFF. DNA of the CDR3: TGTGCCAGCAGCAGGGGAGTCACCGGGGAGCTGTTTTTT.

Notes on this clone: Other DNA sequences in the sample encode the same CDR3. CDR3 bases: TGCAGTGCTAGTTACCCAGGTCGGCACCCTACCGGGACTAGCGGGAGGAATGAGCAGTTCTTC. Translating it yields CSASYPGRHPTGTSGRNEQFF. This chain uses TRBV20-1 with TRBJ2-1; 15 positions match TRBD2. The CDR3 is made up of 21 amino acids. Per the germline V gene, CDR1 is DFQATT and CDR2 is SNEGSKA (reference sequence). The V segment lost 3 bases and the J segment 7 bases; nucleotides outside the gene matches: 22.

The chain joins TRBV20-1 to TRBJ1-6, with TRBD1 as a possible D gene (5 bases). CDR3 length: 14 amino acids. CDR1 and CDR2 (germline): DFQATT, SNEGSKA (reference sequence). V was clipped by 3 bases and J by 10 bases, with 16 bases between them. The CDR3 here is CSASGGNRNSPLHF. DNA for the CDR3: TGCAGTGCTAGTGGGGGGAATCGGAACTCACCCCTCCACTTT.

The genes are TRBV11-2 and TRBJ2-1; D call uncertain. CDR1 and CDR2 (germline): SGHAT, FQNNGV. Trimming pared 4 bases from V and 7 bases from J, leaving 14 bases between. The CDR3 runs to 14 residues. DNA for the CDR3: TGTGCCAGCAGCTCCCTTCTAGGTAGGAATGAGCAGTTCTTC. Its translation: CASSSLLGRNEQFF.

This chain uses TRBV2 with TRBJ2-3, with TRBD2 identical over 12 bases. J lost 1 base, V lost 8 bases, and 4 bases had no gene match. From germline, CDR1 is SNHLY and CDR2 FYNNEI. The CDR3 sequence is 15 residues long. For the CDR3, the DNA is TGTGCCAGCGGAAGACTAGCGGGGGGCACAGATACGCAGTATTTT. Its protein is CASGRLAGGTDTQYF.

This clone was counted a single time. The V call is TRBV7-8, the J call TRBJ1-1, with D possibly TRBD1 on 5 matching bases. Germline assignment: CDR1 SGHVS and CDR2 FQNEAQ. The V end lost 6 bases, the J end lost 0 bases, and 14 bases lay between the germline ends. The CDR3 length is 15 residues. The CDR3 DNA reads TGTGCCAGCAGGGAACCGGGACCCCTGAACACTGAAGCTTTCTTT. This translates into CASREPGPLNTEAFF.

The chain is built from TRBV5-4 and TRBJ1-1; 12 nucleotides align to TRBD1. The CDR3 loop spans 16 amino acids. J was trimmed by 3 bases and V by 4 bases; bases with no gene match: 7. Germline V gene sequence: CDR1 SGHNT, CDR2 YYREEE (reference sequence). CDR3 in DNA: TGTGCCAGCAGCAAGGGACAGGGGGCGTTCGACACTGAAGCTTTCTTT. Residues: CASSKGQGAFDTEAFF.

The rearrangement joins TRBV5-4 to TRBJ2-3; tentative D call: TRBD2 (5 bases). The germline gives CDR1 SGHNT, CDR2 YYREEE (reference sequence). The CDR3 is made up of 15 amino acids. Trimming removed 0 bases from V and 8 bases from J, with 16 bases in between. This CDR3 is CASSLGAEGSATQYF. DNA for the CDR3: TGTGCCAGCAGCTTGGGGGCCGAGGGTAGCGCTACGCAGTATTTT. Together with reference TRBV5-4 and TRBJ2-3, the CDR3 gives the full variable domain: ETGVTQSPTHLIKTRGQQVTLRCSSQSGHNTVSWYQQALGQGPQFIFQYYREEENGRGNFPPRFSGLQFPNYSSELNVNALELDDSALYLCASSLGAEGSATQYFGPGTRLTVL.

This chain connects TRBV28 to TRBJ1-5, with 10 positions matching TRBD1. The germline V gene encodes CDR1 MDHEN and CDR2 SYDVKM. This CDR3 contains 15 residues. The junction had 5 bases not matched to a gene; V was cut back by 6 bases and J by 3 bases. DNA of the CDR3: TGTGCCAGCAGACCCGACAGGGGGCTCAATCAGCCCCAGCATTTT. This encodes CASRPDRGLNQPQHF.

The CDR3 protein is CASSPRGTASYEQYF. The CDR3 coding sequence is TGTGCCAGCTCACCCCGAGGGACAGCCTCCTACGAGCAGTACTTC. J is TRBJ2-7 and V is TRBV18; TRBD1 aligns across 7 bases. Germline V CDR1 and CDR2: KGHSH, LQKENI. Trimming cost V 3 bases and J 0 bases; bases outside gene matches: 5. The CDR3 has 15 amino acids.

CDR3 region: CSVDVRLAGAWGDEQFF. The CDR3, as DNA: TGCAGCGTTGACGTGCGGCTAGCGGGAGCATGGGGCGATGAGCAGTTCTTC. The chain recombines TRBV29-1 with TRBJ2-1, with 10 bases lining up with TRBD2. The V and J ends lost 3 bases and 8 bases, in that order; junction bases with no gene match: 16. This CDR3 comprises 17 residues. The germline V gene has CDR1 SQVTM and CDR2 ANQGSEA.

V is TRBV6-5 and J is TRBJ1-1; the match to TRBD1 covers 9 bases. Germline V gene data show CDR1 as MNHEY and CDR2 as SVGAGI. V trimming: 5 bases; J trimming: 1 base; junction bases outside the gene matches: 2. The CDR3 covers 14 residues. The CDR3 spells CASSTGQGNTEAFF. The CDR3 coding sequence is TGTGCCAGCAGTACGGGACAGGGGAACACTGAAGCTTTCTTT.